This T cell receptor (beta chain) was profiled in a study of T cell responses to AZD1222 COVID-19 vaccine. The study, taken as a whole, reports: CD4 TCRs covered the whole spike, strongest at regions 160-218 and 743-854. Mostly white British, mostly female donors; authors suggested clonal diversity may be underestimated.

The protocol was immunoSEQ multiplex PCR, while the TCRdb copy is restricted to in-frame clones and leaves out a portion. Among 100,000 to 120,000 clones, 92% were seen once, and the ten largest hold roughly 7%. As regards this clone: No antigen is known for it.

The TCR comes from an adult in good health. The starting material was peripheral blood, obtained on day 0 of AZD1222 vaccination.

This chain's CDR3 is CASSQDLLAVRLAQYF. The DNA for the CDR3 is TGTGCCAGCAGCCAAGATCTGCTAGCGGTCCGGTTGGCCCAGTACTTC. The rearrangement joins TRBV3-1 (or the pseudogene TRBV3-2) to TRBJ2-5; 7 bases align to TRBD2. The CDR3 loop spans 16 amino acids. Unmatched junction bases numbered 13, after V lost 0 bases and J lost 9 bases. The germline gives CDR1 LGHDT, CDR2 YNNKEL (reference sequence).